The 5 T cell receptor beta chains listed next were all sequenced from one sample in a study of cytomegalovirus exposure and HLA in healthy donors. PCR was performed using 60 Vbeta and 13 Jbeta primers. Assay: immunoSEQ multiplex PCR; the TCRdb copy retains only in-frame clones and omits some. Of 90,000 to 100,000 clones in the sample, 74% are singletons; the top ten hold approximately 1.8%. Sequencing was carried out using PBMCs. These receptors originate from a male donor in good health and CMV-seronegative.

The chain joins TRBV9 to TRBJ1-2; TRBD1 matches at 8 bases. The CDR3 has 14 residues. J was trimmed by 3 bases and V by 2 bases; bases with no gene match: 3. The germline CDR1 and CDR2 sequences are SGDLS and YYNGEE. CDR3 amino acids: CASSVSGQDYGYTF. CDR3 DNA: TGTGCCAGCAGCGTGTCGGGACAGGACTATGGCTACACCTTC.

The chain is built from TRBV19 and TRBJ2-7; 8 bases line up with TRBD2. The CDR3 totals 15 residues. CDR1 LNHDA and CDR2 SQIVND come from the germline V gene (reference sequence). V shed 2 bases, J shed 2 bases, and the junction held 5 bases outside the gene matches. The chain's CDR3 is CASSISGLAPYEQYF. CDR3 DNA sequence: TGTGCCAGTAGTATATCCGGACTAGCCCCCTACGAGCAGTACTTC.

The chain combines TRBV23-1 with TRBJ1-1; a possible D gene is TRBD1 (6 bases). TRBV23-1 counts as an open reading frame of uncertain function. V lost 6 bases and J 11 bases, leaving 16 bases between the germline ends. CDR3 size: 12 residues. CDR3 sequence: CASSHLGGCAFF. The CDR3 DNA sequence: TGCGCCAGCAGCCACTTAGGGGGTTGTGCTTTCTTT.

The CDR3 protein is CASTTDRGSGANVLTF. Written as DNA, the CDR3 is TGTGCCAGTACCACGGACAGGGGATCTGGGGCCAACGTCCTGACTTTC. The V call is TRBV19, the J call TRBJ2-6; 9 nucleotides align to TRBD1. CDR1 is LNHDA and CDR2 is SQIVND in the germline V gene (reference sequence). V lost 7 bases, J lost 1 base, and 5 bases stayed unmatched. CDR3 length: 16 amino acids.

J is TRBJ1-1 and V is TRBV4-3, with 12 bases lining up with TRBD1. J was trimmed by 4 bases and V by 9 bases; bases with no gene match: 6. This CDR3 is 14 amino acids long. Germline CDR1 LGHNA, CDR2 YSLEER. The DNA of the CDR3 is TGCGCCAGTTCCGGGACAGGGGGCGTCACTGAAGCTTTCTTT. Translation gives CASSGTGGVTEAFF.